This entry lists 3 T cell receptor beta chains sequenced from one sample in a study of cytomegalovirus exposure and HLA in healthy donors. The repertoire was sequenced with immunoSEQ multiplex PCR; TCRdb's copy has only in-frame clones and lacks some. The profile shows over 110,000 clones, 80% to 90% of them singletons. The sequenced sample consisted of PBMCs. These receptor sequences come from a woman between 25 and 40 years old in good health and CMV-seronegative.

The chain employs TRBV11-2 and TRBJ2-6; tentative D call: TRBD2 (7 bases). Germline lookup yields CDR1 SGHAT and CDR2 FQNNGV. V lost 5 bases and J 2 bases, leaving 13 bases between the germline ends. There are 16 residues in the CDR3. In DNA form, the CDR3 reads TGTGCCAGCAGCCTCCGGGGGGCCCCTGGGGCCAACGTCCTGACTTTC. It translates to CASSLRGAPGANVLTF.

This clone has a single count. The chain is built from TRBV2 and TRBJ1-1; the D gene is possibly TRBD1 (5 bases). Deletions cut 1 base from V and 0 bases from J, with 12 bases between. Germline CDR1 is SNHLY and CDR2 is FYNNEI. The CDR3 consists of 16 residues. The CDR3 DNA sequence: TGTGCCAGCAGTGAAGGGGGGGAGGGGATGAACACTGAAGCTTTCTTT. It codes for CASSEGGEGMNTEAFF.

The CDR3 DNA reads TGTGCCTTTTCCCGGGACAGGGGGAGCTATGGCTACACCTTC. Encoded protein: CAFSRDRGSYGYTF. This chain links TRBV30 with TRBJ1-2; 11 bases fit TRBD1. Losses at the gene ends were 7 bases for V and 4 bases for J; bases not matched to a gene: 8. Germline assignment: CDR1 GTSNPN and CDR2 SVGIG (reference sequence). The CDR3 runs 14 residues.